Listed below are T cell receptor beta chains from one sample, sequenced in a study of blood T cell repertoires in COVID-19. Assay used: immunoSEQ multiplex PCR; TCRdb lists only in-frame clones, some missing. The sample shows about 320,000 clones, about nine tenths of them seen only once. The sample was PBMCs or T cells enriched from blood (not recorded which). The receptors were sampled from a man aged 55 to 70 who had recovered from COVID-19. CDR3s include the opening cysteine and the closing phenylalanine or tryptophan. A D gene is named only where the DNA matches it firmly. Clone size is shown for a subset of rows, as once, few, many or a class of expanded clone.

J,D,V,size,length,CDR3,DNA
TRBJ2-1,NA,TRBV19,few,13,CASSIAAPPQQFF,TGTGCCAGTAGTATTGCGGCCCCCCCTCAGCAGTTCTTC
TRBJ1-2,NA,TRBV7-8,once,13,CASSPRGNYGYTF,TGTGCCAGCAGCCCAAGAGGGAACTATGGCTACACCTTC
TRBJ1-2,TRBD1,TRBV5-6,few,15,CASSLVDRDGNGYTF,TGTGCCAGCAGCTTGGTGGACAGGGACGGCAATGGCTACACCTTC
TRBJ2-2,TRBD2,TRBV5-4,NA,15,CASRLSGANTGELFF,TGTGCCAGCAGGTTAAGCGGGGCGAACACCGGGGAGCTGTTTTTT
TRBJ1-2,NA,TRBV28,NA,14,CASSLLEGGRGYTF,TGTGCCAGCAGTTTATTGGAGGGGGGGCGCGGCTACACCTTC
TRBJ2-1,TRBD2,TRBV24-1,NA,15,CATSDPSGIYNEQFF,TGTGCCACCAGTGACCCTAGCGGGATATACAATGAGCAGTTCTTC
TRBJ2-1,TRBD1,TRBV6-4,NA,14,CASRPDRAGNEQFF,TGTGCCAGCAGGCCCGACAGGGCAGGCAATGAGCAGTTCTTC
TRBJ2-1,TRBD2,TRBV5-5,NA,15,CASSLGLAIYNEQFF,TGTGCCAGCAGCTTGGGACTAGCTATCTACAATGAGCAGTTCTTC
TRBJ2-7,TRBD1,TRBV24-1,NA,12,CATSQGAREQYF,TGTGCCACCAGTCAGGGGGCAAGAGAGCAGTACTTC
TRBJ1-2,TRBD1,TRBV23-1,NA,16,CASSRDRLTYRGGYTF,TGCGCCAGCAGTCGGGACCGATTGACCTACAGGGGCGGCTACACCTTC
TRBJ1-5,NA,TRBV21-1,NA,14,CASSRRDRARPQHF,TGTGCCAGCAGCCGCAGGGACAGGGCTCGGCCCCAGCATTTT
TRBJ1-2,NA,TRBV7-2,NA,11,CASKGDYGYTF,TGTGCCAGCAAGGGGGACTATGGCTACACCTTC
TRBJ1-2,TRBD1,TRBV14,NA,15,CASSHDRNQGDGYTF,TGTGCCAGCAGCCACGACCGGAACCAGGGGGACGGCTACACCTTC
TRBJ2-1,NA,TRBV7-2,NA,18,CASSLDTGRARGGNEQFF,TGTGCCAGCAGCTTAGACACGGGCCGTGCAAGGGGGGGGAATGAGCAGTTCTTC
TRBJ2-3,TRBD2,TRBV5-5,few,20,CASSSEAGGYSGRYTDTQYF,TGTGCCAGCAGCTCGGAGGCGGGGGGGTATAGCGGGAGATACACAGATACGCAGTATTTT
TRBJ2-3,TRBD2,TRBV25-1,once,16,CASSEFGGRGSDTQYF,TGTGCCAGCAGTGAATTCGGCGGGAGAGGCTCAGATACGCAGTATTTT
TRBJ2-3,NA,TRBV10-2,NA,11,CASTAEDTQYF,TGCGCCAGCACGGCGGAAGATACGCAGTATTTT
TRBJ1-1,NA,TRBV5-4,NA,17,CASSLGQFEGMNTEAFF,TGTGCCAGCAGCTTGGGACAGTTCGAAGGGATGAACACTGAAGCTTTCTTT
TRBJ2-3,TRBD1,TRBV6-4,NA,12,CASSDARDRKYF,TGTGCCAGCAGTGACGCCCGGGACAGAAAATATTTT
TRBJ2-1,TRBD2,TRBV7-9,NA,14,CASSSLAVFNEQFF,TGTGCCAGCAGCTCTCTAGCGGTCTTTAATGAGCAGTTCTTC
TRBJ1-2,TRBD1,TRBV7-2,few,13,CASSPDRNYGYTF,TGTGCCAGCAGCCCGGACAGGAACTATGGCTACACCTTC
TRBJ1-2,TRBD1,TRBV18,NA,15,CASSNVQGQGFRYTF,TGTGCCAGCTCAAACGTCCAGGGACAGGGGTTCCGCTACACCTTC
TRBJ2-1,TRBD2,TRBV15,once,16,CATSRALTSGRLEQFF,TGTGCCACCAGCAGAGCACTGACTAGCGGGAGACTTGAGCAGTTCTTC
TRBJ2-7,TRBD1,TRBV30,NA,14,CAWSAGTGGPEQYF,TGTGCCTGGAGCGCCGGGACAGGGGGCCCCGAGCAGTACTTC
TRBJ1-5,NA,TRBV24-1,NA,12,CATSDPNQPQHF,TGTGCCACCAGTGACCCTAATCAGCCCCAGCATTTT
TRBJ2-6,NA,TRBV28,NA,14,CASSLASGANVLTF,TGTGCCAGCAGTTTGGCATCTGGGGCCAACGTCCTGACTTTC
TRBJ1-1,NA,TRBV5-4,NA,13,CASSSQGYTEAFF,TGTGCCAGCAGCTCTCAGGGGTACACTGAAGCTTTCTTT
TRBJ1-2,NA,TRBV7-9,NA,13,CASSPEGEGGYTF,TGTGCCAGCAGCCCCGAGGGGGAGGGCGGCTACACCTTC
TRBJ2-2,TRBD1,TRBV9,NA,15,CASSVSGGHTGELFF,TGTGCCAGCAGCGTATCAGGGGGTCACACCGGGGAGCTGTTTTTT
TRBJ2-2,TRBD2,TRBV2,NA,14,CASTGEGFTGELFF,TGTGCCAGCACGGGGGAGGGCTTTACCGGGGAGCTGTTTTTT
TRBJ1-4,NA,TRBV19,NA,13,CASTAYVGDKLFF,TGTGCCAGTACCGCATACGTCGGGGATAAACTGTTTTTT
TRBJ2-5,NA,TRBV5-1,NA,15,CASSLMGTPQETQYF,TGCGCCAGCAGCTTGATGGGGACACCCCAAGAGACCCAGTACTTC
TRBJ1-6,TRBD1,TRBV5-5,NA,14,CASSLMQGDSPLHF,TGTGCCAGCAGCTTGATGCAGGGGGATTCACCCCTCCACTTT
TRBJ2-2,TRBD1,TRBV6-5,NA,15,CASSYQRQGRWELFF,TGTGCCAGCAGTTACCAACGACAGGGGCGCTGGGAGCTGTTTTTT
TRBJ1-5,TRBD1,TRBV7-9,NA,15,CASSSTGGRNQPQHF,TGTGCCAGCAGCTCGACAGGGGGCCGCAATCAGCCCCAGCATTTT
TRBJ2-5,TRBD2,TRBV29-1,NA,15,CSLLSAGRGLETQYF,TGCAGCCTCCTCTCAGCGGGACGGGGATTAGAGACCCAGTACTTC
TRBJ1-1,TRBD1,TRBV28,once,12,CASHRGTGENFF,TGTGCCAGTCATAGAGGGACAGGGGAGAATTTCTTT
TRBJ2-7,NA,TRBV25-1,NA,16,CASSALRGDSSGEQYF,TGTGCCAGCAGTGCGCTCAGGGGGGACAGCTCTGGCGAGCAGTACTTC
TRBJ2-6,NA,TRBV28,NA,13,CASFRSGANVLTF,TGTGCCAGCTTTCGCTCTGGGGCCAACGTCCTGACTTTC
TRBJ2-3,NA,TRBV27,NA,13,CASSSIAYFTQYF,TGTGCCAGCAGTTCAATCGCCTATTTTACGCAGTATTTT
TRBJ2-3,TRBD1,TRBV30,once,15,CAWSTGQGSTDTQYF,TGTGCCTGGAGTACGGGACAGGGGAGCACAGATACGCAGTATTTT
TRBJ2-5,TRBD2,TRBV24-1,NA,15,CATSDSGLGGETQYF,TGTGCCACCAGTGATTCCGGGCTGGGGGGGGAGACCCAGTACTTC
TRBJ1-5,NA,TRBV12-3/TRBV12-4,once,13,CASSPEINQPQHF,TGTGCCAGCAGCCCTGAGATCAATCAGCCCCAGCATTTT
TRBJ2-7,NA,TRBV7-2,NA,13,CASSLARYYEQYF,TGTGCCAGCAGCTTGGCCAGGTATTACGAGCAGTACTTC
TRBJ2-3,NA,TRBV9,NA,16,CASSGGIQKVTDTQYF,TGTGCCAGCAGCGGAGGGATACAAAAGGTCACAGATACGCAGTATTTT
TRBJ2-6,TRBD2,TRBV5-1,NA,16,CASSTSGLTGANVLTF,TGCGCCAGCAGCACTAGCGGACTTACTGGGGCCAACGTCCTGACTTTC
TRBJ1-6,NA,TRBV9,few,13,CASSPGFESPLHF,TGTGCCAGCAGCCCAGGGTTCGAATCACCCCTCCACTTT
TRBJ2-4,TRBD2,TRBV28,NA,16,CASSRQREGTKNIQYF,TGTGCCAGCAGTCGTCAGCGGGAGGGAACCAAAAACATTCAGTACTTC
TRBJ1-2,NA,TRBV6-5,NA,14,CASSPGHFGYGYTF,TGTGCCAGCAGTCCCGGACATTTCGGGTATGGCTACACCTTC
TRBJ2-1,NA,TRBV7-9,once,15,CASSSQGGEYNEQFF,TGTGCCAGCAGCTCGCAGGGTGGAGAGTACAATGAGCAGTTCTTC
TRBJ2-1,TRBD2,TRBV7-2,NA,17,CASSPRGASGGYNEQFF,TGTGCCAGCAGCCCTAGGGGGGCTAGCGGGGGCTACAATGAGCAGTTCTTC
TRBJ2-1,TRBD2,TRBV11-3,NA,15,CASSASGGIYNEQFF,TGTGCCAGCAGCGCTAGCGGGGGTATCTACAATGAGCAGTTCTTC
TRBJ1-5,NA,TRBV29-1,NA,13,CSAQGGSNQPQHF,TGCAGCGCCCAGGGAGGGAGCAATCAGCCCCAGCATTTT
TRBJ1-2,TRBD1,TRBV5-1,NA,14,CASSLDGQESGYTF,TGCGCCAGCAGCTTGGACGGACAGGAAAGTGGCTACACCTTC
TRBJ2-1,TRBD2,TRBV28,NA,15,CASSPGLGRGNEQFF,TGTGCCAGCAGCCCGGGACTAGGTAGAGGCAATGAGCAGTTCTTC
TRBJ2-3,TRBD2,TRBV30,NA,16,CAWTLGLAGVSDTQYF,TGTGCCTGGACCCTCGGACTAGCGGGAGTCTCAGATACGCAGTATTTT
TRBJ2-1,TRBD2,TRBV3-1/TRBV3-2,NA,19,CASSLETPGLAGGINEQFF,TGTGCCAGCAGCCTTGAGACCCCGGGACTAGCGGGAGGGATCAATGAGCAGTTCTTC
TRBJ2-6,TRBD1,TRBV28,NA,18,CASSTSGTAWRGANVLTF,TGTGCCAGCAGCACCTCCGGGACAGCATGGCGGGGGGCCAACGTCCTGACTTTC
TRBJ1-3,NA,TRBV5-5,NA,16,CASSFDGREVLDTIYF,TGTGCCAGCAGCTTCGATGGACGGGAGGTACTTGACACCATATATTTT